The entry below gives a single T cell receptor beta chain sequence along with its context. Only one count was recorded for this clone. The target of this receptor is not known. Per-base quality was not reported, and no clone a single base away is much larger than it. These data originate in a study of blood T cell repertoires in COVID-19 (dated by TCRdb to about 2020). In the study overall: Samples covering the acute and convalescent phases of COVID-19 were provided by collaborators in the United States, Italy and Spain. The material from the prospective study consisted of cDNA or gDNA derived from T cells, B-cell-depleted T cells, or PBMCs. Subjects who had been exposed to COVID-19, were actively infected with it, or had recovered from it provided the deeply sampled blood TCRbeta repertoires that made up the dataset. The repertoires were made available in a free public database intended to serve as a resource for research on the immune response to SARS-CoV-2. The samples were drawn from two sources: the first 160 participants of the ongoing ImmuneRACE study, and some 1,300 subjects contributed by 6 global collaborators. Sample metadata almost always included a de-identified subject ID, COVID-19 status, age in years and sex. Where HLA class I and class II types were available, the types were taken from metadata supplied by the sample provider, not from assay-based typing.

Participants in the prospective study were enrolled through a virtual design, were aged roughly 18 to 100 years, and lived in approximately 25 United States geographic areas. In the prospective study, cohorts were assigned on the basis of participant-reported clinical history obtained from a screening survey and a study questionnaire. Each participant in the prospective study had whole blood, serum and a nasopharyngeal or oropharyngeal swab collected by mobile phlebotomists. Additional blood draws and questionnaires over an approximately two-month period could optionally be provided by prospective study participants. Prospective study blood samples were shipped either frozen or at room temperature before DNA extraction. TCRbeta CDR3 regions were amplified from genomic DNA using the immunoSEQ Assay, a bias-controlled multiplex PCR. Processing in the source paper ran as follows. Nucleated cell counts per sample were estimated from amplification of reference gene primers within the assay. To quantify the absolute abundance of each unique TCRbeta CDR3 rearrangement, sequence reads were collapsed and filtered. For each sample, productive Simpson clonality was calculated by taking the square root of Simpson's diversity index across productive rearrangements. This immuneACCESS table, as held by TCRdb, lists in-frame sequences with V and J called but not all clones. Of the missing ones, under half trace to an unresolved V gene in checked studies; the others have no known cause. The V and J calls and clone size come from that table; D and trimming were worked out from the DNA. The sample table shows roughly 250,000 clones, and around 90% are seen once. Approximately 2.4% of the sample is in the top ten clones.

V is pruned by 5 bases and J by 2 bases, leaving 3 bases of the junction without a gene match. Looking up the germline V gene yields CDR1 SGHVS and CDR2 FQNEAQ. The CDR3 runs 14 residues from the cysteine to the phenylalanine. Only CDR3 DNA is held: 42 bases, read in frame from base 1. The full study reports these points: The quantity of clinical and demographic metadata differed by source and by participant and was supplied without curation.

The source material was PBMCs or T cells enriched from blood (not recorded which). The source of this sequence is a woman aged 40 to 49 with acute COVID-19. The chain is assembled from TRBV7-8 and TRBJ1-3; TRBD1 lines up with 7 middle nucleotides. The CDR3 region: CASSPTGTGNTIYF. The nucleotides are TGTGCCAGCAGCCCGACAGGGACTGGAAACACCATATATTTT.